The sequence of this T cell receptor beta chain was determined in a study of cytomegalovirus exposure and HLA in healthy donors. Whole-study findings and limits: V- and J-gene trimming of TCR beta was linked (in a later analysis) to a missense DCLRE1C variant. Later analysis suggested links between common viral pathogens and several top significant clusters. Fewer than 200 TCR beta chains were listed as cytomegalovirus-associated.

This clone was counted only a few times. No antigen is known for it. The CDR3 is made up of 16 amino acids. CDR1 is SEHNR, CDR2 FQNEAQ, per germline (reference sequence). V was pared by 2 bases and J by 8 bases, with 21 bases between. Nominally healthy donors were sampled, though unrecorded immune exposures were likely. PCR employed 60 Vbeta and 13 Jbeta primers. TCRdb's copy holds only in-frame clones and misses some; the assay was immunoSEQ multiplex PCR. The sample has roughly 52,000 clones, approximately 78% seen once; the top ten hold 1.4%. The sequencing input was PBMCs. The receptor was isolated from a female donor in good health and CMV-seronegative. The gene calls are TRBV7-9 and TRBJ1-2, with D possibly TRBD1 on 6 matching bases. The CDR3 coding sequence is TGTGCCAGCAGCTTATCGAGCAGGCCCATGAGGGGGGGCTACACCTTC. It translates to CASSLSSRPMRGGYTF.